This T cell receptor beta chain emerged from a study of T cell responses to AZD1222 COVID-19 vaccine. General study results and limits: At study baseline, merely about 6 AZD1222 recipients were seropositive.

Concerning this clone itself: Its antigen remains unidentified.

TCRdb's copy holds only in-frame clones and misses some; the assay was immunoSEQ multiplex PCR. The sample shows about 94,000 clones, over 75% of them seen only once. CDR3 size: 15 residues. Germline CDR1 is SGDLS and CDR2 is YYNGEE. Between the trimmed V and J ends, which lost 3 bases and 1 base, there was a span of 10 bases. Material: peripheral blood, obtained 28 days after the second AZD1222 dose. The chain is built from TRBV9 and TRBJ2-2, with D unresolved. The receptor was derived from an adult who received the AZD1222 COVID-19 vaccine. The DNA for the CDR3 is TGTGCCAGCAGCGAGACCGTAGGGAACACCGGGGAGCTGTTTTTT. This translates into CASSETVGNTGELFF. The whole variable domain, remainder taken from reference TRBV9 and TRBJ2-2, is DSGVTQTPKHLITATGQRVTLRCSPRSGDLSVYWYQQSLDQGLQFLIQYYNGEERAKGNILERFSAQQFPDLHSELNLSSLELGDSALYFCASSETVGNTGELFFGEGSRLTVL.